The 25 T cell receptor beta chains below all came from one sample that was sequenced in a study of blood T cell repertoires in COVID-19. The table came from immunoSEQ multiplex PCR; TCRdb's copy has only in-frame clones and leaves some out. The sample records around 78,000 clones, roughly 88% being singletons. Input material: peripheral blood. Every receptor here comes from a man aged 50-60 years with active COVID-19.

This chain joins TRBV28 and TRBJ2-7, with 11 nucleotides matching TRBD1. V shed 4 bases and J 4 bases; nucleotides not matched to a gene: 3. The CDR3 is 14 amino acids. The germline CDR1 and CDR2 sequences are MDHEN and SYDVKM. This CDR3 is CASSWTGGGYEQYF. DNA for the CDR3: TGTGCCAGCAGTTGGACAGGGGGCGGGTACGAGCAGTACTTC. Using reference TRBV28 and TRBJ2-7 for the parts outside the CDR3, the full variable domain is DVKVTQSSRYLVKRTGEKVFLECVQDMDHENMFWYRQDPGLGLRLIYFSYDVKMKEKGDIPEGYSVSREKKERFSLILESASTNQTSMYLCASSWTGGGYEQYFGPGTRLTVT.

The CDR3 protein is CASSDGTTFMNTEAFF. The CDR3 DNA follows: TGTGCCAGCAGCGACGGGACAACGTTCATGAACACTGAAGCTTTCTTT. The rearrangement joins TRBV9 to TRBJ1-1; possible D gene TRBD1, 6 bases. Looked up from germline, CDR1 is SGDLS and CDR2 is YYNGEE. The CDR3 is 16 residues long. V was shortened by 3 bases and J by 0 bases, with 15 bases between the two germline ends.

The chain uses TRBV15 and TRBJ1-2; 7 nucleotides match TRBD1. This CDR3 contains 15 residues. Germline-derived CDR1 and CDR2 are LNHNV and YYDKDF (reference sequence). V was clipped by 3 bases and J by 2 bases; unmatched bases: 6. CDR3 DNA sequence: TGTGCCACCAGCAGCGGAATACAGGGGAACTATGGCTACACCTTC. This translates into CATSSGIQGNYGYTF. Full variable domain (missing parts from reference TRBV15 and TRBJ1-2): DAMVIQNPRYQVTQFGKPVTLSCSQTLNHNVMYWYQQKSSQAPKLLFHYYDKDFNNEADTPDNFQSRRPNTSFCFLDIRSPGLGDTAMYLCATSSGIQGNYGYTFGSGTRLTVV.

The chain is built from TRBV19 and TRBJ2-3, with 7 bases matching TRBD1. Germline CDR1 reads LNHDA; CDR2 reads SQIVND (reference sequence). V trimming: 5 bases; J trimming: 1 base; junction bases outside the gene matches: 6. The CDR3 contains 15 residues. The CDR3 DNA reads TGTGCCAGTAGTTACAGGGGCCGGGGCACAGATACGCAGTATTTT. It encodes CASSYRGRGTDTQYF.

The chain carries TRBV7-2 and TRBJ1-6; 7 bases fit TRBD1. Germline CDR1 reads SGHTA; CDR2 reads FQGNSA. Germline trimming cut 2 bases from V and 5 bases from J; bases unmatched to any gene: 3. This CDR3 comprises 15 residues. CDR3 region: CASSLWTGDNSPLHF. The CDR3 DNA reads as TGTGCCAGCAGCTTATGGACAGGCGATAATTCACCCCTCCACTTT.

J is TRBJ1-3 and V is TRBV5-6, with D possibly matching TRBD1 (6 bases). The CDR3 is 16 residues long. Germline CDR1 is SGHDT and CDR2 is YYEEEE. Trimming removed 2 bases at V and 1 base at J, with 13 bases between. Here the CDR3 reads CASSLRDTISGNTIYF. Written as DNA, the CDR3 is TGTGCCAGCAGCTTAAGGGACACGATATCTGGAAACACCATATATTTT.

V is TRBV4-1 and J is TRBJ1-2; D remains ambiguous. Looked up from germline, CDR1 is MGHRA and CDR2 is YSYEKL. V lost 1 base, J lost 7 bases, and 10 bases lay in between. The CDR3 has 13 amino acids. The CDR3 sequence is CASSQGGGIGYTF. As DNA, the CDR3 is TGCGCCAGCAGCCAAGGTGGAGGGATTGGCTACACCTTC.

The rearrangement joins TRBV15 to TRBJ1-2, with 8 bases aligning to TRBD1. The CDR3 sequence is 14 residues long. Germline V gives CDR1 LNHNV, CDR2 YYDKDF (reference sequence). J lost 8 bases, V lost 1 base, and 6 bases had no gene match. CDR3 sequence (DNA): TGTGCCACCAGCAGAGGGACAGGGAGGCGCGGCTACACCTTC. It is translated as CATSRGTGRRGYTF.

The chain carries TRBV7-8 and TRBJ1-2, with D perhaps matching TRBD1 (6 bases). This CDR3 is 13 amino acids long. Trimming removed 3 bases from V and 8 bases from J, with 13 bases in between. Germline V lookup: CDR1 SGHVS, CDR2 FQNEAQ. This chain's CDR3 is CASSFQGMGGYTF. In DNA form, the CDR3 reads TGTGCCAGCAGCTTTCAGGGGATGGGGGGCTACACCTTC.

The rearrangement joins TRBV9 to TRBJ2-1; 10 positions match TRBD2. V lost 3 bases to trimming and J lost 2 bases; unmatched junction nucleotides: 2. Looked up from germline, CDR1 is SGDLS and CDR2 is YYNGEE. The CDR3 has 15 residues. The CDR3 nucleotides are TGTGCCAGCAGCGCGAGCGGGAGGGCCTACAATGAGCAGTTCTTC. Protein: CASSASGRAYNEQFF.

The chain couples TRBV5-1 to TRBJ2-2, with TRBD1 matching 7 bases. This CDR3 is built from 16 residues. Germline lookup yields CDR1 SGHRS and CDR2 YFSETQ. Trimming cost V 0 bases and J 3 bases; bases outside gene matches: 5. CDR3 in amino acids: CASSLDKGADTGELFF. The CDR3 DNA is TGCGCCAGCAGCTTGGATAAGGGGGCGGACACCGGGGAGCTGTTTTTT. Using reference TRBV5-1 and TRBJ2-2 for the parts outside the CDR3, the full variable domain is KAGVTQTPRYLIKTRGQQVTLSCSPISGHRSVSWYQQTPGQGLQFLFEYFSETQRNKGNFPGRFSGRQFSNSRSEMNVSTLELGDSALYLCASSLDKGADTGELFFGEGSRLTVL.

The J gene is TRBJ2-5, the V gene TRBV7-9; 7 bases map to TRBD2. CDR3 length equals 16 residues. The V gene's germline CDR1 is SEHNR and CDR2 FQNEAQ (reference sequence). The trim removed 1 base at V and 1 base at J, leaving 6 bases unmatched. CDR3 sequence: CASSLGEGVGQETQYF. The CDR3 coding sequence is TGTGCCAGCAGCTTAGGGGAGGGAGTGGGCCAAGAGACCCAGTACTTC.

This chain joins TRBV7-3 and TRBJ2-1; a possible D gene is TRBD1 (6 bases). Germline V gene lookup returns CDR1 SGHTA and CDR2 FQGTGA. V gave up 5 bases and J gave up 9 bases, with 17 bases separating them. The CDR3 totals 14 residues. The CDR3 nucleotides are TGTGCCAGCAGCCCCCAGGGGAGAACGGCTGAGCAGTTCTTC. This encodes CASSPQGRTAEQFF.

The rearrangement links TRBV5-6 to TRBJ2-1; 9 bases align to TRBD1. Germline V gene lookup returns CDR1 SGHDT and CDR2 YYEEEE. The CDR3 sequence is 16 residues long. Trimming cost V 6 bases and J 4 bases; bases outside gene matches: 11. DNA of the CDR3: TGTGCCAGCAATGTCGTGGACAGGGGAATTTACAATGAGCAGTTCTTC. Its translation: CASNVVDRGIYNEQFF.

In DNA form, the CDR3 reads TGTGCCAGCAGCCCGGGGTTAACCGACAGGGATAATGAAGCTTTCTTT. It specifies CASSPGLTDRDNEAFF. This chain connects TRBV9 to TRBJ1-1, with 7 positions matching TRBD1. The germline CDR1 and CDR2 sequences are SGDLS and YYNGEE. Unmatched junction bases numbered 16, after V lost 4 bases and J lost 7 bases. CDR3 length: 16 residues.

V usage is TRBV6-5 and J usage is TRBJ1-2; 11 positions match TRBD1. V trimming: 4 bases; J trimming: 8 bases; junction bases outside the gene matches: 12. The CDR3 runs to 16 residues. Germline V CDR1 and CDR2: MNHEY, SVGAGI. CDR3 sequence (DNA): TGTGCCAGCAGTTCCCAAGCCGCTGGGACAGGGGGAGGCTACACCTTC. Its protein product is CASSSQAAGTGGGYTF.

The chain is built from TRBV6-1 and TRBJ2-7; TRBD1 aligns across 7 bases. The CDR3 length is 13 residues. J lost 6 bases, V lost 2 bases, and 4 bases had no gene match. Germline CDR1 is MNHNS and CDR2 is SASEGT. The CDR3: CASSEPAGGEQYF. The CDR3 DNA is TGTGCCAGCAGTGAACCGGCAGGGGGCGAGCAGTACTTC.

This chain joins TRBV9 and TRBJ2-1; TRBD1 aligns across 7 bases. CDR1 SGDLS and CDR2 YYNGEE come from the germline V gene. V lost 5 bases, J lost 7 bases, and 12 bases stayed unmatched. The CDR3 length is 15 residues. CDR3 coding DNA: TGTGCCAGCAGTCCCCGGGGCAGGGGGATGAATGAGCAGTTCTTC. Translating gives CASSPRGRGMNEQFF.

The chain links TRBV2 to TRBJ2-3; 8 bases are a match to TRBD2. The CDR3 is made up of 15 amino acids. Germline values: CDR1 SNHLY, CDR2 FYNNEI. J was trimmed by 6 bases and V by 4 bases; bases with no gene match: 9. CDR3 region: CASSVLAGGGDTQYF. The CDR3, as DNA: TGTGCCAGCAGTGTATTGGCGGGAGGTGGGGATACGCAGTATTTT.

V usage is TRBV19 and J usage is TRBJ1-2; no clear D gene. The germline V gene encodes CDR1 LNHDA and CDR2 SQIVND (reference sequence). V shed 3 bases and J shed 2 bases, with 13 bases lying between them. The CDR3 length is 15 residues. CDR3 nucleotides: TGTGCCAGTAGTATTGGAGGAAGAGGAAACTATGGCTACACCTTC. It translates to CASSIGGRGNYGYTF.

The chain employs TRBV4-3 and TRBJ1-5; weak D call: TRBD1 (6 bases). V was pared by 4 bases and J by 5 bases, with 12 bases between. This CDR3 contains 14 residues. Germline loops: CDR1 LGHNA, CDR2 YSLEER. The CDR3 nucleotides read TGCGCCAGCAGCCTTACAGGGAGGGATCAGCCCCAGCATTTT. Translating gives CASSLTGRDQPQHF.

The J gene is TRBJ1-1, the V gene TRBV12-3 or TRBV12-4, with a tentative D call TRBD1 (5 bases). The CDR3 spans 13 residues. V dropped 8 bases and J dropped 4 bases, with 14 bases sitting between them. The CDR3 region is CASGTMGGTEAFF. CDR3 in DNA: TGTGCCAGCGGAACAATGGGGGGCACTGAAGCTTTCTTT.

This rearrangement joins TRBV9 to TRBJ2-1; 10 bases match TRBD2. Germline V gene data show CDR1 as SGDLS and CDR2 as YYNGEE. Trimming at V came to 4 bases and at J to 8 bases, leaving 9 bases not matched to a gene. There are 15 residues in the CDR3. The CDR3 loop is CASSFTSGAWDEQFF. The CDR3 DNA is TGTGCCAGCAGCTTTACTAGCGGGGCATGGGATGAGCAGTTCTTC.

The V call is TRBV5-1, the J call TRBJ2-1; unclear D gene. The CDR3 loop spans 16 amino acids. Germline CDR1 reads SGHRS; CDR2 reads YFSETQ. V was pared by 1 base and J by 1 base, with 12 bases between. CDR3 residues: CASSLSPLLSYNEQFF. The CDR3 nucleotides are TGCGCCAGCAGCTTGAGCCCGCTACTGTCCTACAATGAGCAGTTCTTC.

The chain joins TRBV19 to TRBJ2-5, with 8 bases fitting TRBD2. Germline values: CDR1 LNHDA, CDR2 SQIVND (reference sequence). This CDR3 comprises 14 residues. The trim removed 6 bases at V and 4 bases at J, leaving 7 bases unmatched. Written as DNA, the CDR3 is TGTGCCAGTAGCGATCGCGGGGGGTCAGAGACCCAGTACTTC. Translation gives CASSDRGGSETQYF.